This T cell receptor (beta chain) comes out of a study of long-term antiretroviral therapy in people with HIV. Study conclusions and caveats: Increased diversity was seen after ART, yet it remained lower than in transplant donor controls. Adherence to ART, viral resistance and therapy changes lacked any data.

Details on this clone: Antigen: not known.

A v3.0 immunoSEQ assay was performed at survey level. The data were produced by immunoSEQ multiplex PCR, yet TCRdb's version contains in-frame clones alone and is incomplete. Of 30,000 to 45,000 clones in the sample, 80% were seen once. The germline V gene has CDR1 SEHNR and CDR2 FQNEAQ (reference sequence). J gave up 4 bases and V 4 bases, and 9 bases lay outside the gene matches. CDR3 length: 16 residues. The V and J genes are TRBV7-9 and TRBJ2-2; TRBD1 agrees at 7 bases. The sample in question was unsorted PBMCs, obtained 3.4 years after starting antiretroviral therapy. This clonotype was obtained from a young man with HIV. CDR3 in DNA: TGTGCCAGCAGCTCACTGACAGGGTCGAGCACCGGGGAGCTGTTTTTT. This gives the protein CASSSLTGSSTGELFF. The full variable domain, with the rest looked up from reference TRBV7-9 and TRBJ2-2, is DTGVSQNPRHKITKRGQNVTFRCDPISEHNRLYWYRQTLGQGPEFLTYFQNEAQLEKSRLLSDRFSAERPKGSFSTLEIQRTEQGDSAMYLCASSSLTGSSTGELFFGEGSRLTVL.